Following are 30 T cell receptor beta chains from one sample sequenced in a study of shared clonotypes between healthy human individuals. The assay was immunoSEQ multiplex PCR, and TCRdb's table has in-frame clones only and misses some. The sample holds about 2.4 million clones, 93% seen once. The specimen sequenced was naive CD4+ T cells from PBMCs. The subset here: CD45RA+ positively selected. The receptors were gathered from a man younger than 35 in good health. Some clones in this sample may be carry-over from other donors' samples.

V is TRBV28 and J is TRBJ2-7; 9 bases align to TRBD1. The CDR3 has 15 residues. V dropped 7 bases and J dropped 4; count of bases not matched to a gene: 11. The germline gives CDR1 MDHEN, CDR2 SYDVKM. The CDR3 loop reads CASKEAGQGTYEQYF. CDR3 in DNA: TGTGCCAGCAAAGAAGCGGGACAGGGTACTTACGAGCAGTACTTC.

This clone was observed a single time. The chain recombines TRBV27 with TRBJ2-3, with a weak D call TRBD2 (6 bases). This CDR3 comprises 20 residues. Germline CDR1 is MNHEY and CDR2 is SMNVEV (reference sequence). Trimming removed 5 bases at V and 0 bases at J, with 27 bases between. The CDR3: CASSQGDWDFRSPSTDTQYF. In nucleotides, the CDR3 is TGTGCCAGCAGTCAAGGGGACTGGGACTTCCGTTCCCCTAGCACAGATACGCAGTATTTT.

V usage is TRBV15 and J usage is TRBJ1-1; D unclear. The CDR3 totals 15 residues. Trimming pared 0 bases from V and 1 base from J, leaving 9 bases between. Germline V gene sequence: CDR1 LNHNV, CDR2 YYDKDF (reference sequence). The CDR3: CATSRERGPNTEAFF. CDR3 in DNA: TGTGCCACCAGCAGAGAAAGAGGGCCGAACACTGAAGCTTTCTTT.

V is TRBV30 and J is TRBJ1-1; 7 nucleotides match TRBD1. Germline V lookup: CDR1 GTSNPN, CDR2 SVGIG (reference sequence). The CDR3 is made up of 16 amino acids. J was trimmed by 0 bases and V by 7 bases; bases with no gene match: 14. The CDR3 region has the DNA TGTGCCTTCCTCCGAGACAGGGCATGGATGAACACTGAAGCTTTCTTT. Protein sequence: CAFLRDRAWMNTEAFF.

This clone was seen only once. The rearrangement uses TRBV5-4 and TRBJ2-1, with 12 bases fitting TRBD2. J gave up 7 bases and V 0 bases, and 5 bases lay outside the gene matches. The CDR3 consists of 16 residues. Germline CDR1 and CDR2: SGHNT and YYREEE (reference sequence). CDR3 nucleotide sequence: TGTGCCAGCAGCTTGGAGCCTAGCGGGAGGGGTAATGAGCAGTTCTTC. As protein: CASSLEPSGRGNEQFF.

CDR3 residues: CASSLGAGARNTIYF. The CDR3 bases are TGCGCCAGCAGCCTGGGAGCAGGGGCGCGTAACACCATATATTTT. V gene TRBV5-1 combines with J gene TRBJ1-3; D is perhaps TRBD1 (6 bases). V lost 4 bases, J lost 7 bases, and 18 bases lay in between. The CDR3 extends over 15 amino acids. From germline, CDR1 is SGHRS and CDR2 YFSETQ.

The rearrangement joins TRBV1 to TRBJ1-6. TRBV1 is a documented pseudogene. This CDR3 has 19 residues. The DNA of the CDR3 is TGCACCAGCAGCCCCCGGTCAGCAAACCATCGGAATTATAATTCACCCCTCCACTTT. This translates into CTSSPRSANHRNYNSPLHF.

This clone was observed once. The chain combines TRBV4-1 with TRBJ1-2; D call uncertain. CDR1 is MGHRA, CDR2 YSYEKL, per germline. V lost 3 bases to trimming and J lost 8 bases, with 19 bases between them. This CDR3 spans 15 amino acids. CDR3 loop: CASSHSGISTRGYTF. In DNA, the CDR3 is TGCGCCAGCAGCCACTCAGGAATATCAACCAGGGGCTACACCTTC.

The V gene is TRBV10-2, the J gene TRBJ2-7; 10 bases align to TRBD2. Germline CDR1 WSHSY, CDR2 SAAADI. Unmatched junction bases numbered 1, after V lost 5 bases and J lost 0 bases. The CDR3 extends over 14 amino acids. DNA for the CDR3: TGCGCCAGCAGTCTAGCGGGGGTCTCCTACGAGCAGTACTTC. Its protein product is CASSLAGVSYEQYF.

This clone was seen a single time. V gene TRBV5-6 combines with J gene TRBJ2-3; D is perhaps TRBD2 (6 bases). The CDR3 is 15 residues long. Germline CDR1 and CDR2: SGHDT and YYEEEE. Trimming pared 1 base from V and 3 bases from J, leaving 12 bases between. CDR3 sequence: CASSLWLAITDTQYF. The CDR3 bases are TGTGCCAGCAGCTTGTGGCTAGCGATTACAGATACGCAGTATTTT. Using reference TRBV5-6 and TRBJ2-3 for the parts outside the CDR3, the full variable domain is DAGVTQSPTHLIKTRGQQVTLRCSPKSGHDTVSWYQQALGQGPQFIFQYYEEEERQRGNFPDRFSGHQFPNYSSELNVNALLLGDSALYLCASSLWLAITDTQYFGPGTRLTVL.

Notes on this clone: The identical CDR3 is also encoded by other nucleotide sequences in the sample. The rearrangement uses TRBV5-1 and TRBJ1-3; no firm D call. There are 15 residues in the CDR3. V gave up 0 bases and J gave up 0 bases, with 7 bases separating them. Germline assignment: CDR1 SGHRS and CDR2 YFSETQ. CDR3 nucleotides: TGCGCCAGCAGCTTGGATGGGAGCTCTGGAAACACCATATATTTT. Translation gives CASSLDGSSGNTIYF. Filled out from reference TRBV5-1 and TRBJ1-3, the complete variable domain reads KAGVTQTPRYLIKTRGQQVTLSCSPISGHRSVSWYQQTPGQGLQFLFEYFSETQRNKGNFPGRFSGRQFSNSRSEMNVSTLELGDSALYLCASSLDGSSGNTIYFGEGSWLTVV.

This clone has just one count. The sample contains more than one DNA sequence encoding this CDR3. The rearrangement uses TRBV28 and TRBJ1-1, with D unresolved. V shed 1 base and J shed 5 bases, with 5 bases lying between them. The CDR3 contains 12 residues. Germline CDR1 reads MDHEN; CDR2 reads SYDVKM. The CDR3 region has the DNA TGTGCCAGCAGTTTATTTGAGACTGAAGCTTTCTTT. Translation gives CASSLFETEAFF.

The sample holds a few counts of this clone. The chain has TRBV5-1 and TRBJ2-2; 9 bases are shared with TRBD1. There are 15 residues in the CDR3. J gave up 6 bases and V 9 bases, and 12 bases lay outside the gene matches. The germline CDR1 and CDR2 sequences are SGHRS and YFSETQ. The DNA of the CDR3 is TGCGCCACCGTCGAAGGGACAGGGAAGGCCGGGGAGCTGTTTTTT. Amino acid sequence: CATVEGTGKAGELFF.

This clone was counted a few times. The V gene is TRBV18, the J gene TRBJ2-2; either TRBD1 or TRBD2 may fit D (5 bases each). The germline CDR1 and CDR2 sequences are KGHSH and LQKENI. The V gene lost 8 bases and the J gene lost 1 base, with 11 bases spanning the gap. This CDR3 has 14 amino acids. CDR3: CASPGTMNTGELFF. The DNA for the CDR3 is TGTGCCAGCCCTGGGACGATGAACACCGGGGAGCTGTTTTTT.

The V gene is TRBV7-2, the J gene TRBJ2-7, with D perhaps TRBD1 (6 bases). V was trimmed by 4 bases and J by 2 bases, leaving 12 bases between them. The CDR3 covers 14 residues. Germline V gene lookup returns CDR1 SGHTA and CDR2 FQGNSA. CDR3 bases: TGTGCCAGCAGCTCGGAACAGGGCCCCTACGAGCAGTACTTC. It encodes CASSSEQGPYEQYF.

This chain uses TRBV7-9 with TRBJ2-2; 8 nucleotides agree with TRBD2. The CDR3 has 16 amino acids. The trim removed 1 base at V and 5 bases at J, leaving 6 bases unmatched. Germline loops: CDR1 SEHNR, CDR2 FQNEAQ (reference sequence). As DNA, the CDR3 is TGTGCCAGCAGCTTAGAAGGGACTAGGAGGACCGGGGAGCTGTTTTTT. This sequence encodes CASSLEGTRRTGELFF.

The gene calls are TRBV7-9 and TRBJ1-5; weak D call: TRBD1 (5 bases). The CDR3 totals 14 residues. V was cut by 1 base and J by 3 bases, with 7 bases left in between. CDR1 and CDR2 (germline): SEHNR, FQNEAQ (reference sequence). The CDR3 DNA reads as TGTGCCAGCAGCTTAGACAGGAACAATCAGCCCCAGCATTTT. It specifies CASSLDRNNQPQHF.

The genes are TRBV11-2 and TRBJ2-7, with a possible D match to TRBD2 (5 bases). CDR3 length: 13 amino acids. Trimming took off 4 bases at V and 6 bases at J, with 13 bases between the two ends. Germline loops: CDR1 SGHAT, CDR2 FQNNGV. CDR3 DNA: TGTGCCAGCAGCTCCGTTCTAGCTTCCGAGCAGTACTTC. Translation gives CASSSVLASEQYF.

This sequence joins TRBV5-6 and TRBJ2-2; D is unresolved. The CDR3 is 16 residues long. Germline CDR1 is SGHDT and CDR2 is YYEEEE. The V end lost 1 base, the J end lost 6 bases, and 16 bases lay between the germline ends. The CDR3 DNA follows: TGTGCCAGCAGCTTGCGATCCGGTGGGTCGGCCGGGGAGCTGTTTTTT. Protein: CASSLRSGGSAGELFF.

This chain joins TRBV14 and TRBJ2-5; D possibly uses TRBD1 or TRBD2 (6 bases each). From germline, CDR1 is SGHDN and CDR2 FVKESK. V was shortened by 1 base and J by 5 bases, with 14 bases between the two germline ends. This CDR3 spans 15 amino acids. CDR3 DNA: TGTGCCAGCAGCCAAGGGGGGGCCTGGGGCGAGACCCAGTACTTC. Its protein product is CASSQGGAWGETQYF.

The chain combines TRBV5-1 with TRBJ2-7, with D tentatively TRBD1 or TRBD2 (6 bases each). This CDR3 region has 15 residues. V dropped 0 bases and J dropped 3 bases, with 13 bases sitting between them. Germline V lookup: CDR1 SGHRS, CDR2 YFSETQ. The CDR3 reads CASSLVGGVLYEQYF. The CDR3 DNA sequence: TGCGCCAGCAGCTTGGTGGGGGGCGTTCTCTACGAGCAGTACTTC.

V gene TRBV28 combines with J gene TRBJ2-7; 9 bases agree with TRBD1. The CDR3 extends over 14 amino acids. Germline values: CDR1 MDHEN, CDR2 SYDVKM. The junction had 11 bases not matched to a gene; V was cut back by 8 bases and J by 6 bases. The CDR3 DNA reads as TGTGCCAGCGGCCGGGACAGGGTCTTGGCCGAGCAGTACTTC. This encodes CASGRDRVLAEQYF.

This CDR3 reads CSAGGGRELFF. The CDR3 DNA reads TGCAGTGCCGGGGGTGGGAGGGAGCTGTTTTTT. This chain connects TRBV20-1 to TRBJ2-2, with D perhaps matching TRBD2 (6 bases). Germline CDR1 reads DFQATT; CDR2 reads SNEGSKA (reference sequence). CDR3 length equals 11 residues. Trimming removed 6 bases at V and 9 bases at J, with 11 bases between.

The rearrangement links TRBV19 to TRBJ1-1; D gene ambiguous. CDR1 is LNHDA, CDR2 SQIVND, per germline (reference sequence). This CDR3 is 12 amino acids long. Trimming cost V 2 bases and J 5 bases, with 6 bases left between them. CDR3 sequence reads: CASSITGTEAFF. CDR3 DNA sequence: TGTGCCAGTAGTATAACCGGGACTGAAGCTTTCTTT.

This clone was picked up a small number of times. This chain joins TRBV6-5 and TRBJ1-1; D is possibly TRBD1 (5 bases). The CDR3 loop spans 13 amino acids. V dropped 7 bases and J dropped 6 bases, with 15 bases sitting between them. The germline V gene has CDR1 MNHEY and CDR2 SVGAGI. Here the CDR3 reads CASINRDGAEAFF. CDR3 nucleotide sequence: TGTGCCAGCATCAACCGGGACGGCGCTGAAGCTTTCTTT.

V usage is TRBV6-4 and J usage is TRBJ1-5, with D perhaps matching TRBD1 (5 bases). This CDR3 is built from 13 residues. CDR1 is MRHNA, CDR2 SNTAGT, per germline. Trimming removed 7 bases from V and 7 bases from J, with 14 bases in between. As DNA, the CDR3 is TGTGCCAGCACCGGGTCGGGGCTCCAGCCCCAGCATTTT. The encoded protein is CASTGSGLQPQHF.

The chain has TRBV2 and TRBJ2-7, with 12 bases aligning to TRBD1. The length of the CDR3 is 16 residues. V gave up 3 bases and J gave up 7 bases; unmatched junction bases: 10. CDR1 is SNHLY and CDR2 is FYNNEI in the germline V gene. CDR3 protein: CASSDLSGTGGAEQYF. The CDR3 DNA is TGTGCCAGCAGTGACCTTTCCGGGACAGGGGGCGCGGAGCAGTACTTC.

The gene calls are TRBV19 and TRBJ1-2; D ambiguous. The CDR3 spans 15 residues. Trimming stripped 6 bases from V and 7 bases from J, with 21 bases between. In germline, CDR1 is LNHDA, CDR2 SQIVND (reference sequence). This CDR3 reads CASSPTDRRVGGYTF. The CDR3 DNA is TGTGCCAGTAGCCCCACGGACCGCCGGGTTGGTGGCTACACCTTC.

This rearrangement joins TRBV14 to TRBJ1-1; TRBD1 might be the D (5 bases). Germline V CDR1 and CDR2: SGHDN, FVKESK. V was shortened by 0 bases and J by 4 bases, with 18 bases between the two germline ends. This CDR3 region has 17 residues. The CDR3 reads CASSQDTRVRALTEAFF. For the CDR3, the DNA is TGTGCCAGCAGCCAAGATACCAGGGTGAGGGCCCTCACTGAAGCTTTCTTT.

This chain joins TRBV14 and TRBJ2-1, with 13 bases lining up with TRBD2. The CDR3 spans 16 residues. The V gene's germline CDR1 is SGHDN and CDR2 FVKESK. The ends lost 4 bases at V and 6 bases at J; junction bases unmatched: 6. The CDR3 nucleotides are TGTGCCAGCAGCCCCTTAAGGACTAGCGGGGGCAATGAGCAGTTCTTC. Its translation: CASSPLRTSGGNEQFF. The full variable domain, its missing parts supplied by reference TRBV14 and TRBJ2-1, is EAGVTQFPSHSVIEKGQTVTLRCDPISGHDNLYWYRRVMGKEIKFLLHFVKESKQDESGMPNNRFLAERTGGTYSTLKVQPAELEDSGVYFCASSPLRTSGGNEQFFGPGTRLTVL.